These 17 T cell receptor beta chains originate from one sample sequenced in a study of blood T cell repertoires in COVID-19. The protocol was immunoSEQ multiplex PCR, while the TCRdb copy is restricted to in-frame clones and leaves out a portion. The sample lists about 150,000 clones, around 84% seen once, with more than 6.5% in the top ten. Material for sequencing was peripheral blood. These receptors were collected from a woman aged 60-75 years with COVID-19, enrolled during active disease.

The V gene is TRBV10-2, the J gene TRBJ1-1, with D unresolved. The CDR3 covers 12 residues. Germline V gives CDR1 WSHSY, CDR2 SAAADI. Trimming removed 5 bases at V and 4 bases at J, with 8 bases between. The CDR3 reads CASSYSGTEAFF. CDR3 coding DNA: TGCGCCAGCAGTTACAGCGGCACTGAAGCTTTCTTT.

This chain connects TRBV30 to TRBJ1-1, with 7 bases lining up with TRBD1. After removal of 2 bases from V and 9 bases from J, the junction contained 12 bases not matched to a gene. Germline loops: CDR1 GTSNPN, CDR2 SVGIG (reference sequence). This CDR3 is 14 amino acids long. CDR3 residues: CAWSKDGTVKKAFF. The CDR3 DNA reads TGTGCCTGGAGTAAAGACGGGACAGTCAAAAAAGCTTTCTTT. Full variable domain (rest looked up from reference TRBV30 and TRBJ1-1): SQTIHQWPATLVQPVGSPLSLECTVEGTSNPNLYWYRQAAGRGLQLLFYSVGIGQISSEVPQNLSASRPQDRQFILSSKKLLLSDSGFYLCAWSKDGTVKKAFFGQGTRLTVV.

CDR3 residues: CASSPPDRVGYTF. The CDR3 coding sequence is TGTGCCAGCTCACCCCCGGACAGGGTTGGCTACACCTTC. V gene TRBV18 combines with J gene TRBJ1-2; TRBD1 matches at 8 bases. This CDR3 region has 13 residues. V trimming: 3 bases; J trimming: 7 bases; junction bases outside the gene matches: 4. Germline CDR1 and CDR2: KGHSH and LQKENI.

V usage is TRBV14 and J usage is TRBJ2-6; 7 nucleotides agree with TRBD2. CDR3 size: 18 residues. Germline V CDR1 and CDR2: SGHDN, FVKESK. J lost 1 base, V lost 0 bases, and 6 bases had no gene match. CDR3 loop: CASSQDIGGWSGANVLTF. The CDR3 nucleotides are TGTGCCAGCAGCCAAGATATCGGGGGGTGGTCTGGGGCCAACGTCCTGACTTTC. Full variable domain (remainder filled in from reference TRBV14 and TRBJ2-6): EAGVTQFPSHSVIEKGQTVTLRCDPISGHDNLYWYRRVMGKEIKFLLHFVKESKQDESGMPNNRFLAERTGGTYSTLKVQPAELEDSGVYFCASSQDIGGWSGANVLTFGAGSRLTVL.

The chain recombines TRBV7-6 with TRBJ1-3, with D perhaps matching TRBD1 (6 bases). The CDR3 is 15 residues long. Trimming cost V 4 bases and J 3 bases, with 13 bases left between them. Germline CDR1 SGHVS, CDR2 FNYEAQ. The CDR3 loop reads CASSSNRASGNTIYF. Here the CDR3 DNA reads TGTGCCAGCAGCTCAAACAGGGCAAGTGGAAACACCATATATTTT. Full variable domain (outside the CDR3, taken from reference TRBV7-6 and TRBJ1-3): GAGVSQSPRYKVTKRGQDVALRCDPISGHVSLYWYRQALGQGPEFLTYFNYEAQQDKSGLPNDRFSAERPEGSISTLTIQRTEQRDSAMYRCASSSNRASGNTIYFGEGSWLTVV.

V gene TRBV7-9 combines with J gene TRBJ1-1, with TRBD1 identical over 9 bases. Trimming at V came to 5 bases and at J to 3 bases, leaving 7 bases not matched to a gene. This CDR3 spans 15 amino acids. The germline CDR1 and CDR2 sequences are SEHNR and FQNEAQ (reference sequence). CDR3 DNA: TGTGCCAGCAGCCGACCGACAGGGGGGGACACTGAAGCTTTCTTT. Protein sequence: CASSRPTGGDTEAFF.

This clone has only one observation. The chain uses TRBV9 and TRBJ1-1, with TRBD1 matching 7 bases. The V and J ends lost 0 bases and 6 bases, in that order; junction bases with no gene match: 8. Germline CDR1 and CDR2: SGDLS and YYNGEE. The CDR3 has 15 amino acids. The CDR3 nucleotides are TGTGCCAGCAGCGTAGGTCAGGGGGTAAGACCTGAAGCTTTCTTT. Translated: CASSVGQGVRPEAFF.

The chain couples TRBV5-4 to TRBJ1-1; D might be TRBD1 (5 bases). CDR3 length equals 14 residues. Trimming removed 5 bases from V and 0 bases from J, with 11 bases in between. Germline V gene lookup returns CDR1 SGHNT and CDR2 YYREEE (reference sequence). This CDR3 is CASSLAGMNTEAFF. Here the CDR3 DNA reads TGTGCCAGCAGTCTCGCAGGGATGAACACTGAAGCTTTCTTT.

The chain carries TRBV5-1 and TRBJ2-5; the match to TRBD1 covers 11 bases. The junction had 4 bases not matched to a gene; V was cut back by 2 bases and J by 4 bases. Per the germline V gene, CDR1 is SGHRS and CDR2 is YFSETQ. This CDR3 spans 15 amino acids. The CDR3 DNA reads TGCGCCAGCAGCTTCAGGACAGGGGGCGCAGAGACCCAGTACTTC. Translating it yields CASSFRTGGAETQYF.

The chain recombines TRBV7-6 with TRBJ1-6; 8 positions agree with TRBD1. Germline values: CDR1 SGHVS, CDR2 FNYEAQ. The CDR3 totals 15 residues. Trimming removed 1 base from V and 7 bases from J; junction bases left unmatched: 3. The CDR3 spells CASSLGGTGNSPLHF. As DNA, the CDR3 is TGTGCCAGCAGCTTAGGAGGGACAGGAAATTCACCCCTCCACTTT.

The rearrangement uses TRBV27 and TRBJ2-7; TRBD2 matches 10 bases. After removal of 4 bases from V and 5 bases from J, the junction contained 14 bases not matched to a gene. The length of the CDR3 is 17 residues. Germline V gene data show CDR1 as MNHEY and CDR2 as SMNVEV (reference sequence). CDR3 loop: CASSSPQEREGRHEQYF. The CDR3 bases are TGTGCCAGCAGTTCCCCCCAGGAGCGGGAGGGCCGACACGAGCAGTACTTC.

This clone was observed once. J is TRBJ2-3 and V is TRBV7-9, with TRBD1 matching over 7 bases. The CDR3 totals 13 residues. Germline V CDR1 and CDR2: SEHNR, FQNEAQ (reference sequence). The V segment lost 6 bases and the J segment 4 bases; nucleotides outside the gene matches: 4. The CDR3 DNA sequence: TGTGCCAGCAGACGGGACAGAGCAGATACGCAGTATTTT. Residues: CASRRDRADTQYF.

CDR3 sequence: CASSPTLKQGKNTEAFF. The CDR3 nucleotides are TGTGCCAGTAGTCCAACCCTGAAACAGGGGAAGAACACTGAAGCTTTCTTT. The chain uses TRBV19 and TRBJ1-1; 7 nucleotides line up with TRBD1. V lost 5 bases to trimming and J lost 1 base; unmatched junction nucleotides: 13. The CDR3 sequence is 17 residues long. Germline-derived CDR1 and CDR2 are LNHDA and SQIVND (reference sequence). The entire variable domain, with the rest obtained from reference TRBV19 and TRBJ1-1, is as follows: DGGITQSPKYLFRKEGQNVTLSCEQNLNHDAMYWYRQDPGQGLRLIYYSQIVNDFQKGDIAEGYSVSREKKESFPLTVTSAQKNPTAFYLCASSPTLKQGKNTEAFFGQGTRLTVV.

The chain couples TRBV18 to TRBJ2-1; no clear D. CDR1 is KGHSH, CDR2 LQKENI, per germline. The CDR3 loop spans 14 amino acids. Trimming left V 6 bases short and J 7 bases short, with 16 bases between. CDR3: CASSRSPTPNEQFF. Here the CDR3 DNA reads TGTGCCAGCTCCCGGAGCCCAACTCCTAATGAGCAGTTCTTC.

The chain carries TRBV5-4 and TRBJ2-1; 9 nucleotides match TRBD2. V lost 4 bases and J lost 9; bases outside the gene matches: 5. Looked up from germline, CDR1 is SGHNT and CDR2 is YYREEE (reference sequence). CDR3 length: 13 residues. The CDR3 bases are TGTGCCAGCAGCGGGGGGACTAGCCGTGAGCAGTTCTTC. Translating it yields CASSGGTSREQFF.

The chain is built from TRBV29-1 and TRBJ1-2; perhaps TRBD1 as D (5 bases). Trimming left V 6 bases short and J 3 bases short, with 14 bases between. This CDR3 is 13 amino acids long. Per the germline V gene, CDR1 is SQVTM and CDR2 is ANQGSEA. CDR3 loop: CSVGLTSDYGYTF. Here the CDR3 DNA reads TGCAGCGTGGGACTTACCAGCGACTATGGCTACACCTTC.

The V gene is TRBV5-4, the J gene TRBJ1-1; the match to TRBD1 covers 9 bases. Germline V gene data show CDR1 as SGHNT and CDR2 as YYREEE (reference sequence). The CDR3 consists of 14 residues. The V gene end was trimmed by 4 bases and the J gene end by 5 bases; junction bases not matched to a gene: 6. The CDR3 coding sequence is TGTGCCAGCAGCGTAGGGACAGGGAGAACTGAAGCTTTCTTT. Amino acid sequence: CASSVGTGRTEAFF.